The clone carrying this T cell receptor beta chain was counted only a few times. The repertoire was sequenced with immunoSEQ multiplex PCR; TCRdb's copy has only in-frame clones and lacks some. The data contain about 120,000 clones, about 58% of them seen just once; the ten biggest clones take up approximately 35%. This entry belongs to a study of cytotoxic CD8 clonotypes in ibrutinib-treated CLL. On the study more broadly: There were, on average, about 250,000 productive templates and some 90,000 productive rearrangements per sample.

The CDR3 loop spans 12 amino acids. Germline values: CDR1 SQVTM, CDR2 ANQGSEA. Trimming cost V 5 bases and J 6 bases, with 10 bases left between them. This specimen was PBMCs, taken after 24 months of ibrutinib treatment. The genes are TRBV29-1 and TRBJ1-4, with D unresolved. This TCR came from a human donor with chronic lymphocytic leukemia. This chain's CDR3 is CSVWEGDEKLFF. DNA for the CDR3: TGCAGCGTTTGGGAGGGCGATGAAAAACTGTTTTTT.